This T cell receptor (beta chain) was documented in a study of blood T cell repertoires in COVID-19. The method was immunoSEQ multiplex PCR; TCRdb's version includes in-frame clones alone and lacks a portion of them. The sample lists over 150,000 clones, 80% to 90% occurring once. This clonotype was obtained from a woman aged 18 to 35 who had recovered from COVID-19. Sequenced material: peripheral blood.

The CDR3 region is CASSPIRGSTEAFF. In DNA form, the CDR3 reads TGTGCCAGCAGCCCCATTCGGGGGAGCACTGAAGCTTTCTTT. The chain links TRBV27 to TRBJ1-1, with a possible D match to TRBD1 (5 bases). Trimming removed 6 bases at V and 4 bases at J, with 15 bases between. CDR3 length: 14 residues. Germline CDR1 is MNHEY and CDR2 is SMNVEV (reference sequence).